Following are 27 T cell receptor beta chains from one sample sequenced in a study of cytomegalovirus exposure and HLA in healthy donors. Sequencing was performed with immunoSEQ multiplex PCR; in TCRdb, only in-frame clones are kept and a portion is missing. The sample includes about 98,000 clones, about 90% of them seen just once. The specimen was PBMCs. The receptors originated from a man aged 18 to 30 in good health and CMV-seropositive.

This chain joins TRBV7-2 and TRBJ1-5; maybe TRBD1 (5 bases). CDR1 and CDR2 from the germline V gene are SGHTA and FQGNSA. CDR3 length equals 15 residues. V lost 2 bases and J lost 3, with 11 bases in between. CDR3 in amino acids: CASSLRQGVNQPQHF. As DNA, the CDR3 is TGTGCCAGCAGCTTACGGCAGGGTGTCAATCAGCCCCAGCATTTT. The whole variable domain, filled in from reference TRBV7-2 and TRBJ1-5, reads GAGVSQSPSNKVTEKGKDVELRCDPISGHTALYWYRQSLGQGLEFLIYFQGNSAPDKSGLPSDRFSAERTGGSVSTLTIQRTQQEDSAVYLCASSLRQGVNQPQHFGDGTRLSIL.

The V gene is TRBV4-2, the J gene TRBJ2-3; 8 positions match TRBD2. V was pared by 1 base and J by 0 bases, with 9 bases of the junction left unmatched. CDR1 and CDR2 from the germline V gene are LGHNA and YNFKEQ. CDR3 size: 18 residues. For the CDR3, the DNA is TGTGCCAGCAGCCAAGTAAGCGCTAGCGGGCGTAGCACAGATACGCAGTATTTT. Amino acids: CASSQVSASGRSTDTQYF.

The V and J genes are TRBV11-2 and TRBJ2-1, with 8 bases aligning to TRBD2. This CDR3 contains 19 residues. Trimming at V came to 0 bases and at J to 6 bases, leaving 16 bases not matched to a gene. Looked up from germline, CDR1 is SGHAT and CDR2 is FQNNGV. Written as DNA, the CDR3 is TGTGCCAGCAGCTTAGAGGACCCCCGTAGCGGGATCCATCCCAATGAGCAGTTCTTC. Translation gives CASSLEDPRSGIHPNEQFF.

The chain uses TRBV6-4 and TRBJ2-4; 7 nucleotides line up with TRBD1. The germline gives CDR1 MRHNA, CDR2 SNTAGT. The CDR3 contains 18 residues. Losses at the gene ends were 6 bases for V and 0 bases for J; bases not matched to a gene: 14. CDR3 in amino acids: CASRESKGQAGAKNIQYF. CDR3 coding DNA: TGTGCCAGCAGGGAGTCAAAAGGACAGGCCGGAGCCAAAAACATTCAGTACTTC.

CDR3 sequence: CASSIGGGTPSKNIQYF. CDR3 coding DNA: TGTGCCAGTAGTATAGGGGGGGGAACCCCCTCCAAAAACATTCAGTACTTC. The chain recombines TRBV19 with TRBJ2-4; 7 nucleotides align to TRBD2. Per germline, CDR1 LNHDA and CDR2 SQIVND (reference sequence). V shed 1 base and J 2 bases; nucleotides not matched to a gene: 8. The CDR3 covers 17 residues.

This rearrangement joins TRBV10-2 to TRBJ2-5; D may be TRBD2 (6 bases). The CDR3 totals 14 residues. Germline V gene lookup returns CDR1 WSHSY and CDR2 SAAADI. V was cut by 6 bases and J by 3 bases, with 14 bases left in between. CDR3 amino acids: CASRRTITEETQYF. CDR3 DNA: TGCGCCAGCAGACGGACTATAACCGAAGAGACCCAGTACTTC.

The chain links TRBV29-1 to TRBJ2-1; the match to TRBD2 covers 10 bases. The V gene end was trimmed by 4 bases and the J gene end by 7 bases; junction bases not matched to a gene: 13. CDR1 and CDR2 (germline): SQVTM, ANQGSEA. The CDR3 contains 16 residues. CDR3 in DNA: TGCAGCGTTGCCGGGACTAGCGATATTAACGGGAATGAGCAGTTCTTC. It encodes CSVAGTSDINGNEQFF.

This chain connects TRBV7-8 to TRBJ1-1; tentatively, D is TRBD1 (5 bases). Germline V lookup: CDR1 SGHVS, CDR2 FQNEAQ. Trimming shortened V by 0 bases and J by 1 base, and 6 bases separated the two germline ends. This CDR3 contains 14 residues. The CDR3 nucleotides are TGTGCCAGCAGCTTAGCGGACACGAACACTGAAGCTTTCTTT. Its protein is CASSLADTNTEAFF. The full variable domain, in which reference TRBV7-8 and TRBJ1-1 provide the parts outside the CDR3, is GAGVSQSPRYKVAKRGQDVALRCDPISGHVSLFWYQQALGQGPEFLTYFQNEAQLDKSGLPSDRFFAERPEGSVSTLKIQRTQQEDSAVYLCASSLADTNTEAFFGQGTRLTVV.

This chain uses TRBV6-1 with TRBJ1-4; 9 nucleotides line up with TRBD1. Germline V gene sequence: CDR1 MNHNS, CDR2 SASEGT. The J segment lost 8 bases and the V segment lost 6 bases, leaving 10 bases of the junction unmatched. The CDR3 covers 15 residues. In DNA form, the CDR3 reads TGTGCCAGCAGGACGGGACAGGGTTTCGACGAAAAACTGTTTTTT. Protein: CASRTGQGFDEKLFF.

This chain links TRBV4-1 with TRBJ2-3; TRBD1 matches at 8 bases. CDR3 size: 12 residues. The trim removed 4 bases at V and 10 bases at J, leaving 4 bases unmatched. Germline loops: CDR1 MGHRA, CDR2 YSYEKL. The CDR3 loop reads CASSRTGFAQYF. CDR3 DNA: TGCGCCAGCAGCCGGACAGGGTTTGCGCAGTATTTT.

This chain links TRBV28 with TRBJ2-4; perhaps TRBD1 as D (6 bases). With 6 bases removed from V and 2 bases from J, the gap between germline ends came to 11 bases. The germline V gene has CDR1 MDHEN and CDR2 SYDVKM. The length of the CDR3 is 14 residues. Here the CDR3 reads CASRPRGSKNIQYF. CDR3 nucleotide sequence: TGTGCCAGCAGACCCAGGGGTTCCAAAAACATTCAGTACTTC.

The chain joins TRBV9 to TRBJ2-7, with 11 positions matching TRBD1. This CDR3 region has 12 residues. V dropped 7 bases and J dropped 7; count of bases not matched to a gene: 4. Germline V gene data show CDR1 as SGDLS and CDR2 as YYNGEE. The CDR3 loop is CASAGTGGEQYF. CDR3 coding DNA: TGTGCCAGCGCCGGGACAGGGGGGGAGCAGTACTTC.

The V and J genes are TRBV9 and TRBJ2-3; possible D gene TRBD1, 6 bases. The CDR3 has 14 residues. Trimming cost V 2 bases and J 2 bases, with 9 bases left between them. Germline V gene lookup returns CDR1 SGDLS and CDR2 YYNGEE. Here the CDR3 reads CASSVRDNTDTQYF. CDR3 in DNA: TGTGCCAGCAGCGTTCGGGACAACACAGATACGCAGTATTTT.

The rearrangement uses TRBV4-1 and TRBJ2-6; D is unresolved. This CDR3 region has 18 residues. The V gene lost 0 bases and the J gene lost 0 bases, with 12 bases spanning the gap. The germline V gene encodes CDR1 MGHRA and CDR2 YSYEKL. The CDR3 here is CASSQDRLRNSGANVLTF. In nucleotides, the CDR3 is TGCGCCAGCAGCCAAGATCGATTGAGAAACTCTGGGGCCAACGTCCTGACTTTC.

This clone was counted only a few times. The gene calls are TRBV6-5 and TRBJ2-3; TRBD1 matches 10 bases. There are 15 residues in the CDR3. Germline CDR1 MNHEY, CDR2 SVGAGI. After removal of 5 bases from V and 4 bases from J, the junction contained 6 bases not matched to a gene. The CDR3 sequence is CASSTRTGGADTQYF. The DNA for the CDR3 is TGTGCCAGCAGTACGAGGACAGGGGGGGCAGATACGCAGTATTTT.

This clone was observed a single time. The J gene is TRBJ2-5, the V gene TRBV19, with TRBD1 matching over 11 bases. Germline V lookup: CDR1 LNHDA, CDR2 SQIVND (reference sequence). This CDR3 region has 13 residues. With V trimmed by 10 bases and J by 5 bases, 6 bases remained unmatched. CDR3 nucleotides: TGTGCCACCGGACAGGGGGCGAGGGAGACCCAGTACTTC. This encodes CATGQGARETQYF. Full variable domain (outside the CDR3, taken from reference TRBV19 and TRBJ2-5): DGGITQSPKYLFRKEGQNVTLSCEQNLNHDAMYWYRQDPGQGLRLIYYSQIVNDFQKGDIAEGYSVSREKKESFPLTVTSAQKNPTAFYLCATGQGARETQYFGPGTRLLVL.

The chain recombines TRBV6-1 with TRBJ2-7, with 7 bases lining up with TRBD2. V dropped 8 bases and J dropped 3; count of bases not matched to a gene: 7. Germline values: CDR1 MNHNS, CDR2 SASEGT. The CDR3 has 13 amino acids. The CDR3 protein is CASALGLHYEQYF. The CDR3 coding sequence is TGTGCCAGCGCCTTGGGACTACACTACGAGCAGTACTTC.

The chain links TRBV5-1 to TRBJ2-5, with D possibly TRBD1 on 7 matching bases. The CDR3 totals 14 residues. Germline V gene sequence: CDR1 SGHRS, CDR2 YFSETQ. V lost 4 bases to trimming and J lost 3 bases, with 13 bases between them. CDR3: CASSETRGEETQYF. Written as DNA, the CDR3 is TGCGCCAGCAGCGAAACCAGGGGGGAAGAGACCCAGTACTTC.

This chain's CDR3 is CASSEQGGTSSNQPQHF. As DNA, the CDR3 is TGTGCCAGCAGTGAGCAAGGAGGGACCTCGAGCAATCAGCCCCAGCATTTT. The rearrangement joins TRBV27 to TRBJ1-5, with D perhaps TRBD1 (5 bases). The germline V and J ends were trimmed by 5 bases and 1 base, with 18 bases remaining between them. Germline assignment: CDR1 MNHEY and CDR2 SMNVEV (reference sequence). This CDR3 is built from 17 residues.

The genes are TRBV4-2 and TRBJ2-1, with 16 bases lining up with TRBD2. CDR3 length equals 19 residues. Looked up from germline, CDR1 is LGHNA and CDR2 is YNFKEQ. Germline trimming cut 4 bases from V and 4 bases from J; bases unmatched to any gene: 10. This chain's CDR3 is CASSPIPGLAGGGYNEQFF. The DNA of the CDR3 is TGTGCCAGCAGCCCAATTCCGGGACTAGCGGGAGGGGGATACAATGAGCAGTTCTTC.

The chain has TRBV7-2 and TRBJ2-3; 10 bases map to TRBD2. CDR3 length: 18 residues. J lost 2 bases, V lost 5 bases, and 13 bases had no gene match. From germline, CDR1 is SGHTA and CDR2 FQGNSA. This chain's CDR3 is CASSVQRGGSIDTDTQYF. The DNA of the CDR3 is TGTGCCAGCAGCGTACAGCGGGGGGGCTCTATAGACACAGATACGCAGTATTTT.

With respect to this clone: Other DNA sequences from this sample encode an identical CDR3 as well. The V call is TRBV7-3, the J call TRBJ2-3, with D possibly TRBD2 on 7 matching bases. The length of the CDR3 is 15 residues. Germline V CDR1 and CDR2: SGHTA, FQGTGA. V lost 0 bases and J lost 3, with 10 bases in between. CDR3 DNA: TGTGCCAGCAGCTTAACGGGGGGGCGGACAGATACGCAGTATTTT. This codes for CASSLTGGRTDTQYF.

In DNA form, the CDR3 reads TGTGCCAGCAGCCAGGGACTAGCGGGAGGGCCCGATACGCAGTATTTT. Amino acid sequence: CASSQGLAGGPDTQYF. The genes are TRBV7-7 and TRBJ2-3; 16 bases line up with TRBD2. Germline V gene lookup returns CDR1 SSHAT and CDR2 FNYEAQ (reference sequence). V shed 5 bases, J shed 6 bases, and the junction held 5 bases outside the gene matches. The CDR3 extends over 16 amino acids.

This chain uses TRBV6-4 with TRBJ2-2, with D hard to call. The V and J ends lost 5 bases and 1 base respectively, with 17 bases between them. Per germline, CDR1 MRHNA and CDR2 SNTAGT. This CDR3 is built from 17 residues. The CDR3 here is CASSFVRHGRNTGELFF. CDR3 nucleotide sequence: TGTGCCAGCAGTTTCGTTCGACACGGAAGGAACACCGGGGAGCTGTTTTTT.

V and J are TRBV27 and TRBJ2-3, with D perhaps TRBD2 (6 bases). Germline V CDR1 and CDR2: MNHEY, SMNVEV (reference sequence). The ends were cut back, 4 bases at V and 4 bases at J, with 12 bases in the middle. The CDR3 runs to 14 residues. The CDR3 here is CASSWASVSDTQYF. The CDR3 bases are TGTGCCAGCAGTTGGGCTAGCGTATCAGATACGCAGTATTTT.

CDR3 DNA: TGTGCCAGCAGCTTTGTTGGGGGCCCCGAAGCTTTCTTT. This sequence encodes CASSFVGGPEAFF. The chain employs TRBV11-2 and TRBJ1-1; a possible D gene is TRBD1 (6 bases). The germline gives CDR1 SGHAT, CDR2 FQNNGV. This CDR3 comprises 13 residues. The ends were cut back, 3 bases at V and 8 bases at J, with 13 bases in the middle.

The V and J genes are TRBV29-1 and TRBJ2-7, with D possibly matching TRBD1 (6 bases). The CDR3 consists of 13 residues. The germline V gene has CDR1 SQVTM and CDR2 ANQGSEA. Deletions cut 3 bases from V and 5 bases from J, with 14 bases between. CDR3 residues: CSVEGGGPNEQYF. The CDR3 nucleotides are TGCAGCGTTGAGGGTGGGGGCCCAAACGAGCAGTACTTC.